Detailed here is one TCR beta chain. Looked up from germline, CDR1 is SNHLY and CDR2 is FYNNEI. V was clipped by 0 bases and J by 10 bases, with 8 bases between them. This CDR3 has 12 amino acids. The protocol was immunoSEQ multiplex PCR, while the TCRdb copy is restricted to in-frame clones and leaves out a portion. The sample lists approximately 14,000 clones, approximately 71% occurring once. This specimen comes from a study of tumor-infiltrating lymphocytes in localized non-small cell lung cancer. The rearrangement links TRBV2 to TRBJ2-3; D gene unclear. This receptor was taken from a human donor with non-small cell lung cancer. Source material: uninvolved lung tissue not adjacent to the tumor. The CDR3 DNA is TGTGCCAGCAGTGAAGCGCGATGGCCGCAGTATTTT. Translating gives CASSEARWPQYF.